The 10 T cell receptor beta chains below were found in one sample sequenced in a study of cytomegalovirus exposure and HLA in healthy donors. Primers: 60 Vbeta forward and 13 Jbeta reverse. Only in-frame clones appear in the TCRdb table, and some are missing; sequencing was by immunoSEQ multiplex PCR. Seen here are about 160,000 clones, 65% to 85% observed once, and the top ten hold about 7.7%. Source material: PBMCs. The source of these receptors is a woman between 40 and 55 years old in good health and CMV-seropositive.

The chain is built from TRBV27 and TRBJ1-6; D unclear. V shed 2 bases and J shed 14 bases, with 16 bases lying between them. Per the germline V gene, CDR1 is MNHEY and CDR2 is SMNVEV (reference sequence). CDR3 length equals 14 residues. The CDR3, as DNA: TGTGCCAGCAGTTTAAACCCCTGGGCCGGGGCCCTCCACTTT. Protein sequence: CASSLNPWAGALHF.

This clone showed up just once. The chain employs TRBV9 and TRBJ1-6; the match to TRBD1 covers 9 bases. The germline V gene has CDR1 SGDLS and CDR2 YYNGEE. CDR3 length: 15 amino acids. The V and J ends lost 5 bases and 9 bases, in that order; junction bases with no gene match: 9. Here the CDR3 reads CASSADTGGISPLHF. CDR3 bases: TGTGCCAGCAGTGCTGATACAGGGGGCATTTCACCCCTCCACTTT.

The rearrangement links TRBV5-8 to TRBJ2-3; 8 bases are shared with TRBD2. The CDR3 extends over 18 amino acids. With 0 bases clipped from V and 5 bases from J, the junction kept 14 bases outside the gene matches. Germline CDR1 is SGHTS and CDR2 is YDEGEE. This CDR3 reads CASSLGLVAGGQGDTQYF. The CDR3 nucleotides read TGTGCCAGCAGCTTGGGCCTGGTTGCGGGGGGCCAAGGAGATACGCAGTATTTT.

V is TRBV27 and J is TRBJ2-1; 8 bases line up with TRBD2. V shed 3 bases, J shed 6 bases, and the junction held 10 bases outside the gene matches. This CDR3 region has 16 residues. Germline CDR1 reads MNHEY; CDR2 reads SMNVEV (reference sequence). CDR3 sequence reads: CASSFEHRTSPNEQFF. For the CDR3, the DNA is TGTGCCAGCAGTTTCGAACACCGGACTAGCCCCAATGAGCAGTTCTTC.

This chain joins TRBV2 and TRBJ2-1, with 7 bases lining up with TRBD1. The germline gives CDR1 SNHLY, CDR2 FYNNEI. The J segment lost 4 bases and the V segment lost 6 bases, leaving 12 bases of the junction unmatched. The CDR3 runs 16 residues. CDR3 sequence (DNA): TGTGCCAGCAGCGGCAACTCGGGACAGCCTTACAATGAGCAGTTCTTC. It specifies CASSGNSGQPYNEQFF.

The chain combines TRBV11-2 with TRBJ1-6; unclear D gene. The CDR3 covers 15 residues. Germline CDR1 is SGHAT and CDR2 is FQNNGV. V lost 3 bases and J lost 5, with 11 bases in between. The DNA for the CDR3 is TGTGCCAGCAGCTTTCTCTCACCTAATAATTCACCCCTCCACTTT. This sequence encodes CASSFLSPNNSPLHF.

This clone was observed once. The genes are TRBV7-2 and TRBJ2-6, with 9 bases that match TRBD1. The CDR3 extends over 17 amino acids. Germline V gene sequence: CDR1 SGHTA, CDR2 FQGNSA. The ends lost 8 bases at V and 2 bases at J; junction bases unmatched: 10. The chain's CDR3 is CASRPDRGFPGANVLTF. In DNA, the CDR3 is TGTGCCAGCCGGCCGGACAGGGGATTCCCTGGGGCCAACGTCCTGACTTTC.

J is TRBJ1-4 and V is TRBV2; TRBD1 is a possible D gene (5 bases). This CDR3 is 15 amino acids long. Germline assignment: CDR1 SNHLY and CDR2 FYNNEI. The germline V and J ends were trimmed by 3 bases and 2 bases, with 10 bases remaining between them. CDR3 amino acids: CASSEFGGTNEKLFF. The CDR3 region has the DNA TGTGCCAGCAGTGAGTTCGGGGGGACTAATGAAAAACTGTTTTTT.

J is TRBJ2-3 and V is TRBV30; no reliable D call. CDR3 length equals 13 residues. V was shortened by 8 bases and J by 8 bases, with 20 bases between the two germline ends. The germline gives CDR1 GTSNPN, CDR2 SVGIG (reference sequence). CDR3 bases: TGTGCCGGTAGGCTAGGCCTCACCATTACGCAGTATTTT. As protein: CAGRLGLTITQYF.

This clone was detected only a few times. The chain employs TRBV27 and TRBJ2-1; TRBD1 matches 10 bases. CDR3 size: 15 residues. Trimming cost V 7 bases and J 4 bases; bases outside gene matches: 7. Germline-derived CDR1 and CDR2 are MNHEY and SMNVEV (reference sequence). For the CDR3, the DNA is TGTGCCAGCACCTTGGACAGGGGGGCTTACAATGAGCAGTTCTTC. Its translation is CASTLDRGAYNEQFF.